The clone carrying this T cell receptor (beta chain) was recorded many times. Its target is not known. The data derive from a study of T cell repertoires in cytomegalovirus infection. MiXCR, run by TCRdb on the reads, gives a single entry per CDR3 protein. Seen here are around 450,000 distinct CDR3 sequences, 25% to 40% observed once, and the top ten hold roughly an eighth. The V gene's germline CDR1 is SGHTA and CDR2 FQGNSA. The CDR3 is made up of 12 amino acids. V was clipped by 1 base and J by 4 bases, with 3 bases between them. Study-level points and caveats: Within the response measured ex vivo, HLA-C-restricted CMV-specific TCR beta clonotypes were dominant.

This receptor was obtained from a human donor in good health (CMV status not recorded). Some clones in this sample may be carry-over from other donors' samples. Sequencing was performed on PBMCs. This chain connects TRBV7-2 to TRBJ2-3; no definite D call. The CDR3 sequence is CASSLVADTQYF. CDR3 bases: TGTGCCAGCAGCTTAGTTGCAGATACGCAGTATTTT.